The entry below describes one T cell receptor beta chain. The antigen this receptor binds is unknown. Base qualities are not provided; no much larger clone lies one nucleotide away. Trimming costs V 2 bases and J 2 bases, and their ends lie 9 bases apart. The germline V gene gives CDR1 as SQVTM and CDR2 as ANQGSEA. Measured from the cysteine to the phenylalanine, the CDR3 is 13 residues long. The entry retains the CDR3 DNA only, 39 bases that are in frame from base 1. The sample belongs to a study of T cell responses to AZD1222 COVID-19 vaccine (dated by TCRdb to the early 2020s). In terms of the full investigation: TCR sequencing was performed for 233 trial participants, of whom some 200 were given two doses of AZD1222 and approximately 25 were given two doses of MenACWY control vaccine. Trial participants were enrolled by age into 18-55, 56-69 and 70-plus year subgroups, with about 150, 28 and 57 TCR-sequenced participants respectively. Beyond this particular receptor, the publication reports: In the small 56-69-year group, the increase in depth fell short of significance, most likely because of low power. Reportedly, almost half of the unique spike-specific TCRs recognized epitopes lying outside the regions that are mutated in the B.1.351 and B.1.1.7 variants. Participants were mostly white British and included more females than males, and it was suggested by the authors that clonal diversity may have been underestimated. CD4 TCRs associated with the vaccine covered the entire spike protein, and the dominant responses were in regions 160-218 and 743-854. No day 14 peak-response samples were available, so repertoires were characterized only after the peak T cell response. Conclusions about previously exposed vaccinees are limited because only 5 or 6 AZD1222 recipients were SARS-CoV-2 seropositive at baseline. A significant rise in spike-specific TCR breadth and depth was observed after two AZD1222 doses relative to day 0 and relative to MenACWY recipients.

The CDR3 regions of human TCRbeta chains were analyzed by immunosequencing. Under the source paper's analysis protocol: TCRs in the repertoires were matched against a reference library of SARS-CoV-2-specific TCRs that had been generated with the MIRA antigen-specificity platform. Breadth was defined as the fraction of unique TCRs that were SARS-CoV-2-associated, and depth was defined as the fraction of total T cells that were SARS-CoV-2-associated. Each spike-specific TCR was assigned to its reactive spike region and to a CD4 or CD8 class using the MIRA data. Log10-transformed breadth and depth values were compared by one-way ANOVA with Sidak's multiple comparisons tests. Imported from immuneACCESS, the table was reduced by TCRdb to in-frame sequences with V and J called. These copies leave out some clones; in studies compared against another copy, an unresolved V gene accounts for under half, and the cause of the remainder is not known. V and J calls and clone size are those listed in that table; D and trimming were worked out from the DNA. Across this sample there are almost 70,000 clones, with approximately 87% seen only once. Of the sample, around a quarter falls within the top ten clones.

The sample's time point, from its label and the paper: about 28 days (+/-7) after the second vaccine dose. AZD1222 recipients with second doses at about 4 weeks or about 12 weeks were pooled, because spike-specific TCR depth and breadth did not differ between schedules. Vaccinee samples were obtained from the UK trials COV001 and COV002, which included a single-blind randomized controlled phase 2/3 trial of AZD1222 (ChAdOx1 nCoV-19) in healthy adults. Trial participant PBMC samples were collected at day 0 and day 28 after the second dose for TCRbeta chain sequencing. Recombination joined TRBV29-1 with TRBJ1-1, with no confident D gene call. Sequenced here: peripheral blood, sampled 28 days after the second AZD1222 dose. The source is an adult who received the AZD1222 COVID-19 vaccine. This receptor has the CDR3 CSVETTVNTEAFF. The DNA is TGCAGCGTTGAAACCACGGTTAACACTGAAGCTTTCTTT.